This T cell receptor (beta chain) was obtained from a study of shared clonotypes between healthy human individuals. General study points: Several donors held roughly 5% of naive CD4 clonotypes in common.

For this clone: Its antigen is undetermined.

Assay: immunoSEQ multiplex PCR; the TCRdb copy retains only in-frame clones and omits some. The sample lists roughly 1,000,000 clones, approximately 78% occurring once. Germline V lookup: CDR1 SGHNT, CDR2 YYREEE (reference sequence). V shed 1 base and J shed 0 bases, with 10 bases lying between them. This CDR3 has 16 amino acids. The gene calls are TRBV5-4 and TRBJ2-2, with unresolved D. The TCR comes from a man between 18 and 35 years old in good health. Some clones in this sample may be carry-over from other donors' samples. Sequencing was performed on memory CD4+ T cells from PBMCs. Subset of the sample: CD45RA-negative fraction. The CDR3 sequence: CASSLWRRTNTGELFF. CDR3 in DNA: TGTGCCAGCAGCTTGTGGCGCAGGACGAACACCGGGGAGCTGTTTTTT.